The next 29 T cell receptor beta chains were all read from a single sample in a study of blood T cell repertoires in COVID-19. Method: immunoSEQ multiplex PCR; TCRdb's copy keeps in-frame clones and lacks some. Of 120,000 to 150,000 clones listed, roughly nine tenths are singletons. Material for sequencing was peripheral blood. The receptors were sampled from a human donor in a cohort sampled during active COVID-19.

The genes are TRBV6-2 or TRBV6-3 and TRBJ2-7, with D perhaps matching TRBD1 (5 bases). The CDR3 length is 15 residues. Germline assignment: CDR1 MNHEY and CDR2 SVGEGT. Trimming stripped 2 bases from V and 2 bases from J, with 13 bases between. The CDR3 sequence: CASSYGRDNPYEQYF. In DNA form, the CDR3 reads TGTGCCAGCAGTTACGGCAGGGATAATCCCTACGAGCAGTACTTC.

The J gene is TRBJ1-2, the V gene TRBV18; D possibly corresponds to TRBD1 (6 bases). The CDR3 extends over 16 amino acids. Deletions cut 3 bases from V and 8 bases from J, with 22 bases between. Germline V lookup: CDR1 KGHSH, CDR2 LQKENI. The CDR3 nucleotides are TGTGCCAGCTCACCGGGACACCTGAGGGGCGGAGGCGGCTACACCTTC. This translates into CASSPGHLRGGGGYTF.

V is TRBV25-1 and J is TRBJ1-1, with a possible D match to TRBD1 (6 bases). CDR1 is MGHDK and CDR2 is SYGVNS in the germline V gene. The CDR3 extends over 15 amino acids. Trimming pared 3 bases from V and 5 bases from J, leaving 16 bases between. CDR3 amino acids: CASSDSLTGKTEAFF. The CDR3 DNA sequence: TGTGCCAGCAGTGATTCGCTCACAGGGAAGACTGAAGCTTTCTTT. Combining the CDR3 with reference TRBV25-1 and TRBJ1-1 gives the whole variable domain EADIYQTPRYLVIGTGKKITLECSQTMGHDKMYWYQQDPGMELHLIHYSYGVNSTEKGDLSSESTVSRIRTEHFPLTLESARPSHTSQYLCASSDSLTGKTEAFFGQGTRLTVV.

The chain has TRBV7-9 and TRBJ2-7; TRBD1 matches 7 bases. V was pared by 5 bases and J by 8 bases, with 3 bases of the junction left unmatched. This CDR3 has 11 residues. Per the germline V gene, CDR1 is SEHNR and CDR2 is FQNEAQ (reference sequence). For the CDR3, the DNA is TGTGCCAGCAGCCGACAGGGACAGCAGTACTTC. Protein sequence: CASSRQGQQYF. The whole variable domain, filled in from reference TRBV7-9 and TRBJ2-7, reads DTGVSQNPRHKITKRGQNVTFRCDPISEHNRLYWYRQTLGQGPEFLTYFQNEAQLEKSRLLSDRFSAERPKGSFSTLEIQRTEQGDSAMYLCASSRQGQQYFGPGTRLTVT.

The CDR3 DNA is TGTGCCAGCAGTTACCTTAACAGTAACACCGGGGAGCTGTTTTTT. This sequence encodes CASSYLNSNTGELFF. The chain uses TRBV6-5 and TRBJ2-2; D gene ambiguous. The germline V and J ends were trimmed by 2 bases and 2 bases, with 9 bases remaining between them. Germline CDR1 MNHEY, CDR2 SVGAGI. This CDR3 has 15 amino acids.

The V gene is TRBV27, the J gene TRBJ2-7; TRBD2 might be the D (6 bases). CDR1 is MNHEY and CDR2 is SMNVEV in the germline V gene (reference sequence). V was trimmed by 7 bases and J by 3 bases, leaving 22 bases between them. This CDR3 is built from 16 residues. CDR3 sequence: CASIPTLLTDYYEQYF. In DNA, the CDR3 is TGTGCCAGCATTCCTACCCTTCTTACGGACTACTACGAGCAGTACTTC.

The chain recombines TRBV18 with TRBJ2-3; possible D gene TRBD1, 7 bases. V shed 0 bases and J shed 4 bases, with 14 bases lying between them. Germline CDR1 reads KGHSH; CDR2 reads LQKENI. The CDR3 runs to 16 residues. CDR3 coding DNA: TGTGCCAGCTCACCACCGACCAGGGGGGATGCAGATACGCAGTATTTT. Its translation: CASSPPTRGDADTQYF.

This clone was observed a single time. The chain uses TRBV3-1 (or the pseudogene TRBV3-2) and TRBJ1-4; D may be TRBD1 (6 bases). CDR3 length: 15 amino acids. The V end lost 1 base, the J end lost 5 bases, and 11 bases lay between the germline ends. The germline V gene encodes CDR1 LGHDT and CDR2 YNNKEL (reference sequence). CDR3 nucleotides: TGTGCCAGCAGCCAAGGAGGGGGTGAAAATGAAAAACTGTTTTTT. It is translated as CASSQGGGENEKLFF.

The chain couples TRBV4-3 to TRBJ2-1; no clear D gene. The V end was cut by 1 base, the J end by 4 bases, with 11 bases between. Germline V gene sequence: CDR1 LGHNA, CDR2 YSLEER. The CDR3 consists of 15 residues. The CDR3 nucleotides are TGCGCCAGCAGCCAAGCGTGGTCCGGTTACAATGAGCAGTTCTTC. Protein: CASSQAWSGYNEQFF.

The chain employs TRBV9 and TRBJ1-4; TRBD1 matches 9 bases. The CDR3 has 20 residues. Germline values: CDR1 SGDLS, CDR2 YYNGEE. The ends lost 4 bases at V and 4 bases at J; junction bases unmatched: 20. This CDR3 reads CASSPTGGSAPQGSNEKLFF. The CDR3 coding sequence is TGTGCCAGCAGCCCCACAGGGGGCTCTGCTCCCCAAGGAAGTAATGAAAAACTGTTTTTT.

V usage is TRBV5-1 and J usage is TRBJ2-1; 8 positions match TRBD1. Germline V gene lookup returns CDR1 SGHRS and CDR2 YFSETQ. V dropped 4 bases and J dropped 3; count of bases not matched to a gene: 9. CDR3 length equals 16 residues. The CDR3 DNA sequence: TGCGCCAGCAGCCCGTGGGACAGGCTGATCTACAATGAGCAGTTCTTC. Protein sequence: CASSPWDRLIYNEQFF.

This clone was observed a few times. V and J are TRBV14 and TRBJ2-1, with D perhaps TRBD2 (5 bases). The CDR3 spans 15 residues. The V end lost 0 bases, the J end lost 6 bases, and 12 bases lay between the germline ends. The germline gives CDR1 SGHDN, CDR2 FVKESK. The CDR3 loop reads CASSQDYGGINEQFF. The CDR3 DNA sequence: TGTGCCAGCAGCCAAGATTATGGAGGTATCAATGAGCAGTTCTTC.

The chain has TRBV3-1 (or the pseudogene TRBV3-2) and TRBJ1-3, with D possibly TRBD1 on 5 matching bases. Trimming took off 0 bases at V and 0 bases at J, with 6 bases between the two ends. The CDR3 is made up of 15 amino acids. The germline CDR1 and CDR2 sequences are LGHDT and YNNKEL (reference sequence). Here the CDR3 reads CASSQDRVSGNTIYF. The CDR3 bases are TGTGCCAGCAGCCAAGACAGGGTCTCTGGAAACACCATATATTTT.

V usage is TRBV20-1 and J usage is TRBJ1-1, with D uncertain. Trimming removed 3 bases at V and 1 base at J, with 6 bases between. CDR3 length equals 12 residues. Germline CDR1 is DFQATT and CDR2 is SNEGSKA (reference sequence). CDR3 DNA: TGCAGTGCTAGTCCGGGGAACACTGAAGCTTTCTTT. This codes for CSASPGNTEAFF.

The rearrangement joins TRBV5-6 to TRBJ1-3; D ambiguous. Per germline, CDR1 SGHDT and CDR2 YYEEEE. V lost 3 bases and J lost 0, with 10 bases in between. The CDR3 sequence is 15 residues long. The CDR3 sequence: CASSWGGSSGNTIYF. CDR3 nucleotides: TGTGCCAGCAGCTGGGGAGGAAGCTCTGGAAACACCATATATTTT.

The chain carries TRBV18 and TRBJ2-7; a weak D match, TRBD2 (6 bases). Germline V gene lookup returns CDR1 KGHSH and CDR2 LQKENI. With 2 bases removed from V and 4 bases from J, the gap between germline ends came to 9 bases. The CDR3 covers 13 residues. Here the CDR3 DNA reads TGTGCCAGCTCACCAGCTAGCGAATACGAGCAGTACTTC. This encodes CASSPASEYEQYF.

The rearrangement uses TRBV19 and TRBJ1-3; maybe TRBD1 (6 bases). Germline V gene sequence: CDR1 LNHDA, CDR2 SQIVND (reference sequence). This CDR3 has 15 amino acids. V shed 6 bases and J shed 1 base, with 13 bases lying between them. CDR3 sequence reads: CASSPKQGSGNTIYF. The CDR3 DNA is TGTGCCAGTAGCCCTAAACAGGGATCTGGAAACACCATATATTTT.

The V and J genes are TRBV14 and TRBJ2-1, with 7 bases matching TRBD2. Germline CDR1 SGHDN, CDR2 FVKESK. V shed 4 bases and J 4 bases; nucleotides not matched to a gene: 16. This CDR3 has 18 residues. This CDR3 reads CASSPRGPFIAGYNEQFF. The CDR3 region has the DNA TGTGCCAGCAGCCCACGGGGTCCTTTTATAGCGGGTTACAATGAGCAGTTCTTC.

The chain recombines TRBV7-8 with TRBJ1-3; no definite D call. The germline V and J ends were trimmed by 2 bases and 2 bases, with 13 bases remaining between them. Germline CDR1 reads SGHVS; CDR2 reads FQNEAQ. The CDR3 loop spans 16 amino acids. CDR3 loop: CASSLRSGRAGNTIYF. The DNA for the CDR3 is TGTGCCAGCAGCTTACGGTCTGGGAGGGCTGGAAACACCATATATTTT.

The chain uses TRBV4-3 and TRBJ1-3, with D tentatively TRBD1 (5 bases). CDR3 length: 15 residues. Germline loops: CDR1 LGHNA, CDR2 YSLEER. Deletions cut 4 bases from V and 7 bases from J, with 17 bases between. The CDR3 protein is CASSRRGTGSNTIYF. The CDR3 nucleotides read TGCGCCAGCAGCCGACGCGGGACGGGGAGCAACACCATATATTTT.

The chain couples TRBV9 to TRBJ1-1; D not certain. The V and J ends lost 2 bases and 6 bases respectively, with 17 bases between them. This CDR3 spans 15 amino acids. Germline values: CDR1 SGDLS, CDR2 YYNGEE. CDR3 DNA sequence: TGTGCCAGCAGCGTCAACCAACCCCTGGCGGCTGAAGCTTTCTTT. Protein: CASSVNQPLAAEAFF.

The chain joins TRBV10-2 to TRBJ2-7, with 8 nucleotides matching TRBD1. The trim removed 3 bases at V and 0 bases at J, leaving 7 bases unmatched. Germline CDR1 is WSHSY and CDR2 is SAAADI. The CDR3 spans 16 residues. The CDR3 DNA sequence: TGCGCCAGCAGTGAAGGGACAGGATCCCACTCCTACGAGCAGTACTTC. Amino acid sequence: CASSEGTGSHSYEQYF.

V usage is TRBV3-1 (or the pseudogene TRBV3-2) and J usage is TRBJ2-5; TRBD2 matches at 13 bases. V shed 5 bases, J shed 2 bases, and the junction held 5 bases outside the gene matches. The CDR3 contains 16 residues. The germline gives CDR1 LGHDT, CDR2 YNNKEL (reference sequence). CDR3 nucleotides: TGTGCCAGCAGCGACACTAGCGGGGGGGGACAAGAGACCCAGTACTTC. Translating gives CASSDTSGGGQETQYF.

For the CDR3, the DNA is TGCAGCGTTGAACAGGGGTCCTCCTACGAGCAGTACTTC. Its translation: CSVEQGSSYEQYF. The chain links TRBV29-1 to TRBJ2-7; tentatively, D is TRBD1 (6 bases). CDR1 is SQVTM and CDR2 is ANQGSEA in the germline V gene. V was cut by 2 bases and J by 0 bases, with 8 bases left in between. This CDR3 is built from 13 residues.

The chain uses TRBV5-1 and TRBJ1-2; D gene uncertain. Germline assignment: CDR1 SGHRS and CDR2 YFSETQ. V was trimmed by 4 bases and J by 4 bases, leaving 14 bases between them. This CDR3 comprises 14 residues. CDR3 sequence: CASSTLEGSYGYTF. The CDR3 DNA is TGCGCCAGCAGCACCTTGGAGGGATCCTATGGCTACACCTTC.

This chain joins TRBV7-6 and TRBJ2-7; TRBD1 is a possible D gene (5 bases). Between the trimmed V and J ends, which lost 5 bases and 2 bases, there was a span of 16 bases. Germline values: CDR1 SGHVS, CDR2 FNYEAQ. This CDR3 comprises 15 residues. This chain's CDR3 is CASSGEPTGAYEQYF. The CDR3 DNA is TGTGCCAGCAGCGGGGAACCAACAGGAGCCTACGAGCAGTACTTC. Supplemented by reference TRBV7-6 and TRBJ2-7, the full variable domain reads GAGVSQSPRYKVTKRGQDVALRCDPISGHVSLYWYRQALGQGPEFLTYFNYEAQQDKSGLPNDRFSAERPEGSISTLTIQRTEQRDSAMYRCASSGEPTGAYEQYFGPGTRLTVT.

The CDR3 spells CASSQGLAGGRDTQYF. The CDR3 DNA follows: TGTGCCAGCAGCCAAGGACTAGCGGGGGGCAGAGATACGCAGTATTTT. The rearrangement links TRBV4-2 to TRBJ2-3, with TRBD2 identical over 13 bases. Germline V gene lookup returns CDR1 LGHNA and CDR2 YNFKEQ. This CDR3 spans 16 amino acids. V lost 1 base, J lost 5 bases, and 3 bases stayed unmatched.

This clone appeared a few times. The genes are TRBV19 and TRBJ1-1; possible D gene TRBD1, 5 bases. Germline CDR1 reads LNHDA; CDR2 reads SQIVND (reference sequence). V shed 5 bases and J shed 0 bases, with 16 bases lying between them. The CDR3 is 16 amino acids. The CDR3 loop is CASSVGGGRMNTEAFF. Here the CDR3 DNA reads TGTGCCAGTAGTGTAGGCGGGGGTAGGATGAACACTGAAGCTTTCTTT.

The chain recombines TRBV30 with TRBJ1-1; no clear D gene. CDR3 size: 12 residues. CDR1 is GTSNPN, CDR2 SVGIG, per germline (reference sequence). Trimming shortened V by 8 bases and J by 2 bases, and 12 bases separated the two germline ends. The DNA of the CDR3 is TGTGCCGGAAAACCGGGTAACACTGAAGCTTTCTTT. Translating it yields CAGKPGNTEAFF.